This section outlines one TCR beta chain sequence together with its context. The CDR3 is made up of 14 amino acids. This record belongs to a study of cytomegalovirus exposure and HLA in healthy donors. 60 Vbeta and 13 Jbeta primers were used in PCR. Data came from immunoSEQ multiplex PCR; TCRdb stores just in-frame clones and leaves some out. The sample records about 86,000 clones, 60% to 80% being singletons. The chain joins TRBV7-5 to TRBJ2-7; no check of the table's D call, TRBD1, against the DNA was made. TRBV7-5 is assigned pseudogene status. This receptor was taken from a man between 60 and 70 years old in good health and CMV-seronegative. Sequenced material: PBMCs. CDR3 in DNA: TGTGCCAGAAGCTGCAGGGTACCACTCTACGAGCAGTACTTC. Amino acid sequence: CARSCRVPLYEQYF.